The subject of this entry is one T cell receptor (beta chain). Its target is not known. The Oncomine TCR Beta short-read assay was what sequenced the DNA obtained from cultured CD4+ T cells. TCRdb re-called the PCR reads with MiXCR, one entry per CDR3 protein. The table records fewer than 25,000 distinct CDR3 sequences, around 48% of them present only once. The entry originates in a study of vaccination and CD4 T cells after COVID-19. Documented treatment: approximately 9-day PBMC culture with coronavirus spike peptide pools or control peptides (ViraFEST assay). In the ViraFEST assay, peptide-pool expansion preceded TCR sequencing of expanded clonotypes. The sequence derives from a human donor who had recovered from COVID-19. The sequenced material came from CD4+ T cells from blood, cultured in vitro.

The CDR3 DNA is TGTGCCAGCAGCTTAGACCGTAGGCGAGAGACCCAGTACTTC. Translation: CASSLDRRRETQYF. The chain has TRBV11-2 and TRBJ2-5; D is undetermined. The ends were cut back, 0 bases at V and 4 bases at J, with 9 bases in the middle. The germline V gene has CDR1 SGHAT and CDR2 FQNNGV. This CDR3 is 14 amino acids long.